This entry concerns a single T cell receptor (beta chain). The sample belongs to a study of shared clonotypes between healthy human individuals. Produced via immunoSEQ multiplex PCR; TCRdb's table is partial and in-frame only. The sample lists roughly 2.5 million clones, around nine tenths occurring once. The CDR3 is 16 amino acids. CDR1 and CDR2 (germline): SGHTA, FQGNSA. V shed 0 bases, J shed 4 bases, and the junction held 7 bases outside the gene matches. The receptor was isolated from a man aged 18 to 29 in good health. What was sequenced was naive CD4+ T cells sorted from blood. As to subset: CD45RA+ positively selected. This chain links TRBV7-2 with TRBJ2-7; 9 bases fit TRBD1. The CDR3 loop is CASSLAPGTGKYEQYF. The CDR3 DNA reads as TGTGCCAGCAGCTTAGCGCCCGGGACAGGGAAATACGAGCAGTACTTC.